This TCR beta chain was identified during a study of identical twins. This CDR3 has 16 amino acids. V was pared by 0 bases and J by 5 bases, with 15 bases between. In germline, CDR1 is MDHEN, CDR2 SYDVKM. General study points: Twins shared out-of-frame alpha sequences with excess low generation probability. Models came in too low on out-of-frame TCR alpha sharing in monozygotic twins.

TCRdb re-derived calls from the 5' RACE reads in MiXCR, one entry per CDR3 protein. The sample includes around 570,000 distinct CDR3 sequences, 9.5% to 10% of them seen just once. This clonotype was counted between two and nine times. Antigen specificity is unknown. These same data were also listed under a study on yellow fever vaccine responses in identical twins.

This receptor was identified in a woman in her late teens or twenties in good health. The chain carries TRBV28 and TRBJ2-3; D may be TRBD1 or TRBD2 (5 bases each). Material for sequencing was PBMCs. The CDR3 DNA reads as TGTGCCAGCAGTTTATGGACGTTACGGGGCAGAGATACGCAGTATTTT. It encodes CASSLWTLRGRDTQYF.